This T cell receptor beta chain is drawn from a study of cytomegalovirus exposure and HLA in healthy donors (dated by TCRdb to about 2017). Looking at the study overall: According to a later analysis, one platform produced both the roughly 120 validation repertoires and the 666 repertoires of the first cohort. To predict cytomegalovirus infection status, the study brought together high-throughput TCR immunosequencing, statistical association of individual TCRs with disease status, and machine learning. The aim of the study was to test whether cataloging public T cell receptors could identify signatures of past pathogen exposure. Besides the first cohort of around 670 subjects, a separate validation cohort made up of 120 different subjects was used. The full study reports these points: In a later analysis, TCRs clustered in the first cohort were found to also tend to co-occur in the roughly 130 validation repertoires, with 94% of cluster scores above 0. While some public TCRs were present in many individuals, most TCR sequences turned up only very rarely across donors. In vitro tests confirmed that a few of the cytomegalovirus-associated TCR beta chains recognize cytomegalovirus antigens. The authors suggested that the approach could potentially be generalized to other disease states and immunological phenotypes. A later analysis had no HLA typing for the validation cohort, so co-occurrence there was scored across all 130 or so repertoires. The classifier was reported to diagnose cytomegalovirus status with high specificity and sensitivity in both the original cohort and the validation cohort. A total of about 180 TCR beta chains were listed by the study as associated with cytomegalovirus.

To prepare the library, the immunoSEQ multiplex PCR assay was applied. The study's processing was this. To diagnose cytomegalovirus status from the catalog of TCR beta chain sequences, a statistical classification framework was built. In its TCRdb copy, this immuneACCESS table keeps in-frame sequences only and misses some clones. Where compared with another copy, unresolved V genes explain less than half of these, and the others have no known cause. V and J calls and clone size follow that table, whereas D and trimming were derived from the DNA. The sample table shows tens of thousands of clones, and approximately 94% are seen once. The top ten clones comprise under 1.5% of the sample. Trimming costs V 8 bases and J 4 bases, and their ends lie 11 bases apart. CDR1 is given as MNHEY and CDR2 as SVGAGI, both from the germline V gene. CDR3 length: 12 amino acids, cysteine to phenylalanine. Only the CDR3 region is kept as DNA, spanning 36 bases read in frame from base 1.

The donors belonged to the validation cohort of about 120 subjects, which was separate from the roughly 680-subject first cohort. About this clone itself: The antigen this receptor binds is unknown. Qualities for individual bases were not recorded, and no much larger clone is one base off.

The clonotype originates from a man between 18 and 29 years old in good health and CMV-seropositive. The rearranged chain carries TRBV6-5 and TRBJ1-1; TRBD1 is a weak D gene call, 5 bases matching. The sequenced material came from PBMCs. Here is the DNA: TGTGCCAGCGTTCAGGGCGGCACTGAAGCTTTCTTT. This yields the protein CASVQGGTEAFF.